This entry concerns a single TCR beta chain. What it binds is not known. This specimen comes from a study of blood T cells in healthy people across ages. Study results and caveats: Roughly linear age-related decline in beta diversity appeared, significant by age around 38. Long-lived donors carried more naive CD4+ cells and greater diversity than aged donors.

RNA extraction gave at least 5.5 micrograms of total RNA per sample. The germline V gene encodes CDR1 SGHTA and CDR2 FQGTGA. Trimming shortened V by 3 bases and J by 12 bases, and 12 bases separated the two germline ends. The CDR3 is 12 residues long. A sample-barcoded 5' primer and a J-beta primer mix were used in a second PCR of roughly 6 to 11 cycles. Each of the cDNA molecules was tagged by a template-switch adaptor with 12 random nucleotides. TCRdb reprocessed the 5' RACE reads with MiXCR, giving one entry per CDR3 protein. Among hundreds of thousands of distinct CDR3 sequences, around 49% were seen once, and the ten largest hold around a third.

The chain has TRBV7-3 and TRBJ2-1; D remains ambiguous. Sequenced input: blood. The source of this sequence is an older woman in good health. CDR3 coding DNA: TGTGCCAGCAGCTTGGACGGCACGAGGCAGTTCTTC. It is translated as CASSLDGTRQFF.